This T cell receptor (beta chain) was recorded in a study of beta chain features in type 1 diabetes. General observations from the study: Researchers reported that naive, central memory and Treg TCRB repertoires appeared more similar in patients than in healthy donors.

A single heparinised draw of about 100 mL on average was taken per donor. CD45RO/CCR7/CD25/CD127/CD95/CD27 sorting isolated CD4+ naive, central memory, regulatory and stem cell-like memory cells. There are 16 residues in the CDR3. The germline gives CDR1 LNHNV, CDR2 YYDKDF (reference sequence). The V end lost 4 bases, the J end lost 2 bases, and 12 bases lay between the germline ends. This clone was counted only a few times. Its antigen is unknown. The study reverse transcribed the entire isolated RNA, so it sequenced expressed TCRB transcripts. Data came from immunoSEQ multiplex PCR; TCRdb stores just in-frame clones and leaves some out. The repertoire has more than 300,000 clones, 6.5% to 10% of them found once; the top ten carry around 0.45%.

Sample: central memory CD4+ T cells from blood. This chain links TRBV15 with TRBJ2-6; D not resolved. The sequence was obtained from a woman in her late teens or twenties in good health. The CDR3 coding sequence is TGTGCCACCAGCATTACAGTCACCGCTGGGGCCAACGTCCTGACTTTC. The encoded protein is CATSITVTAGANVLTF.